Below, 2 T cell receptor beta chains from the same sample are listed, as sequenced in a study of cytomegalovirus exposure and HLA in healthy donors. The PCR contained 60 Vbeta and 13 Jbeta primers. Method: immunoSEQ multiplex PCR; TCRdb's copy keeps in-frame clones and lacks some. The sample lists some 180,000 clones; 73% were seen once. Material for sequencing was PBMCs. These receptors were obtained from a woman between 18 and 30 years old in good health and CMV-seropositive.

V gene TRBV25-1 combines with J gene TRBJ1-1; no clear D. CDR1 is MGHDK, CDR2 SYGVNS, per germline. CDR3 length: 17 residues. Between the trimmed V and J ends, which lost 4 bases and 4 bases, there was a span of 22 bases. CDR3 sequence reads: CASSGLDLAGPPTEAFF. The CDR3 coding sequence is TGTGCCAGCAGTGGCCTTGATCTAGCCGGACCGCCCACTGAAGCTTTCTTT.

CDR3: CASSKLAGTDTQYF. The CDR3 DNA reads TGTGCCAGCAGCAAGCTAGCGGGTACAGATACGCAGTATTTT. This sequence joins TRBV7-3 and TRBJ2-3; TRBD2 aligns across 8 bases. The CDR3 contains 14 residues. V was pared by 5 bases and J by 3 bases, with 4 bases of the junction left unmatched. Per germline, CDR1 SGHTA and CDR2 FQGTGA.